The 22 T cell receptor beta chains below all came from one sample that was sequenced in a study of vaccination and CD4 T cells after COVID-19. These receptors have no known antigen. Cultured CD4+ T-cell DNA underwent Oncomine TCR Beta short-read sequencing. TCRdb re-analysed the PCR reads in MiXCR, keeping a single row per CDR3 protein. The sample holds just under 20,000 distinct CDR3 sequences, 48% seen once. Treatment: roughly ten-day PBMC culture with coronavirus spike peptide pools or control peptides (ViraFEST assay). Sequenced material: CD4+ T cells from blood, cultured in vitro, taken after SARS-CoV-2 vaccination. The receptors were sampled from a human donor who had recovered from COVID-19.

The CDR3 sequence: CASSSDLPGQYF. In nucleotides, the CDR3 is TGTGCCAGCAGCAGCGACCTGCCCGGGCAGTACTTC. The chain carries TRBV11-3 and TRBJ2-7; D remains unclear. Between the trimmed V and J ends, which lost 5 bases and 9 bases, there was a span of 14 bases. Germline V gene sequence: CDR1 SGHNT, CDR2 YENEEA. The CDR3 is 12 amino acids.

This clonotype was observed once. The rearrangement links TRBV6-5 to TRBJ2-7, with D perhaps TRBD1 or TRBD2 (5 bases each). This CDR3 is built from 15 residues. V gave up 2 bases and J gave up 2 bases, with 13 bases separating them. Germline V gene sequence: CDR1 MNHEY, CDR2 SVGAGI. CDR3 residues: CASSYRPGLAYEQYF. CDR3 DNA sequence: TGTGCCAGCAGTTACAGGCCGGGGCTGGCCTACGAGCAGTACTTC.

CDR3 DNA: TGTGCCAGTAGTACGAGGACAGGGGGCGACTACGAGCAGTACTTC. Protein sequence: CASSTRTGGDYEQYF. The chain has TRBV19 and TRBJ2-7; 11 nucleotides agree with TRBD1. The V segment lost 4 bases and the J segment 3 bases; nucleotides outside the gene matches: 5. Germline V gene data show CDR1 as LNHDA and CDR2 as SQIVND (reference sequence). The CDR3 consists of 15 residues.

Of note for this clonotype: Germline is not matched at one junction end, which may reflect a read error. CDR3 bases: TGCAGCGTTGAAGGGAATCACTTC. Protein product: CSVEGNHF. The J gene is TRBJ1-2, the V gene TRBV29-1, with no clear D. Germline lookup yields CDR1 SQVTM and CDR2 ANQGSEA. The CDR3 consists of 8 residues. Looking up the rest from reference TRBV29-1 and TRBJ1-2 gives the full variable domain: SAVISQKPSRDICQRGTSLTIQCQVDSQVTMMFWYRQQPGQSLTLIATANQGSEATYESGFVIDKFPISRPNLTFSTLTVSNMSPEDSSIYLCSVEGNHFGSGTRLTVV.

The CDR3 nucleotides are TGCAGTGCTAGGACCAGGGCTTACAATGAGCAGTTCTTC. Translating it yields CSARTRAYNEQFF. This sequence joins TRBV20-1 and TRBJ2-1; a weak D match, TRBD1 (5 bases). CDR3 size: 13 residues. Trimming cost V 3 bases and J 4 bases, with 10 bases left between them. Per germline, CDR1 DFQATT and CDR2 SNEGSKA (reference sequence).

The chain uses TRBV19 and TRBJ2-2, with TRBD1 matching over 10 bases. Germline CDR1 reads LNHDA; CDR2 reads SQIVND (reference sequence). Trimming cost V 6 bases and J 7 bases; bases outside gene matches: 8. CDR3 length: 15 residues. This chain's CDR3 is CASSTDRGPGGELFF. The DNA for the CDR3 is TGTGCCAGTAGCACCGACAGGGGGCCGGGCGGGGAGCTGTTTTTT.

This clonotype has a handful of counts. The gene calls are TRBV6-5 and TRBJ1-6, with D unresolved. CDR1 and CDR2 from the germline V gene are MNHEY and SVGAGI. This CDR3 is built from 14 residues. The V and J ends lost 4 bases and 4 bases respectively, with 8 bases between them. DNA of the CDR3: TGTGCCAGCAGTTTAGGACGGTATAATTCACCCCTCCACTTT. This sequence encodes CASSLGRYNSPLHF.

V is TRBV7-2 and J is TRBJ1-1, with TRBD1 as a possible D gene (5 bases). V lost 3 bases to trimming and J lost 3 bases, with 8 bases between them. CDR1 is SGHTA and CDR2 is FQGNSA in the germline V gene. The CDR3 runs 13 residues. CDR3 in DNA: TGTGCCAGCAGCTTGGGACGGTACACTGAAGCTTTCTTT. Residues: CASSLGRYTEAFF.

This chain connects TRBV12-5 to TRBJ2-5; 7 positions match TRBD1. Germline CDR1 and CDR2: LGHNT and FRNRAP. J gave up 0 bases and V 10 bases, and 5 bases lay outside the gene matches. This CDR3 comprises 13 residues. CDR3 residues: CATRDSNQETQYF. CDR3 bases: TGTGCTACCAGGGACAGTAACCAAGAGACCCAGTACTTC. Together with reference TRBV12-5 and TRBJ2-5, the CDR3 gives the full variable domain: DARVTQTPRHKVTEMGQEVTMRCQPILGHNTVFWYRQTMMQGLELLAYFRNRAPLDDSGMPKDRFSAEMPDATLATLKIQPSEPRDSAVYFCATRDSNQETQYFGPGTRLLVL.

The chain has TRBV5-4 and TRBJ1-2, with D unresolved. From germline, CDR1 is SGHNT and CDR2 YYREEE (reference sequence). V was pared by 3 bases and J by 8 bases, with 11 bases between. The CDR3 consists of 12 residues. CDR3 sequence: CASSSLDGGYTF. The CDR3 bases are TGTGCCAGCAGCTCCCTCGACGGGGGCTACACCTTC.

The chain joins TRBV6-1 to TRBJ2-7, with D possibly being TRBD1 or TRBD2 (5 bases each). The V and J ends lost 6 bases and 10 bases respectively, with 13 bases between them. CDR1 MNHNS and CDR2 SASEGT come from the germline V gene. The CDR3 has 11 residues. CDR3 in DNA: TGTGCCAGCAGGGGTCATAGGGACCAGTACTTC. Its translation: CASRGHRDQYF.

A few counts support this clonotype. The CDR3 region is CASSLAWGTNQPQHF. CDR3 bases: TGTGCCAGCAGCTTAGCTTGGGGGACCAATCAGCCCCAGCATTTT. The chain employs TRBV7-2 and TRBJ1-5; D perhaps matches TRBD1 (5 bases). This CDR3 has 15 amino acids. Trimming took off 0 bases at V and 3 bases at J, with 9 bases between the two ends. CDR1 is SGHTA, CDR2 FQGNSA, per germline.

This chain joins TRBV6-1 and TRBJ1-6; the match to TRBD1 covers 11 bases. J was trimmed by 9 bases and V by 4 bases; bases with no gene match: 5. This CDR3 contains 15 residues. The germline gives CDR1 MNHNS, CDR2 SASEGT. CDR3 coding DNA: TGTGCCAGCAGTGTCTGGGACAGGGGGGCTTCACCCCTCCACTTT. It is translated as CASSVWDRGASPLHF.

The chain couples TRBV30 to TRBJ2-3; no reliable D call. This CDR3 region has 12 residues. Trimming took 1 base from V and 4 from J, leaving 6 bases between them. CDR1 is GTSNPN and CDR2 is SVGIG in the germline V gene (reference sequence). CDR3 nucleotides: TGTGCCTGGAGTGGTAGTGCAGATACGCAGTATTTT. It codes for CAWSGSADTQYF.

The V gene is TRBV20-1, the J gene TRBJ2-5; 9 bases are shared with TRBD1. V shed 5 bases, J shed 6 bases, and the junction held 7 bases outside the gene matches. The CDR3 contains 13 residues. Germline CDR1 is DFQATT and CDR2 is SNEGSKA (reference sequence). DNA of the CDR3: TGCAGTGCTGAGGGACAGGGTGGAAAGACCCAGTACTTC. Translating gives CSAEGQGGKTQYF.

The chain carries TRBV12-3 or TRBV12-4 and TRBJ1-2; no reliable D call. The germline V and J ends were trimmed by 3 bases and 7 bases, with 9 bases remaining between them. This CDR3 comprises 12 residues. For the CDR3, the DNA is TGTGCCAGCAGTTTCTCGACGAGTGGCTACACCTTC. Encoded protein: CASSFSTSGYTF.

V usage is TRBV12-3 or TRBV12-4 and J usage is TRBJ1-1, with D maybe TRBD1 (6 bases). CDR3 length equals 14 residues. Trimming took off 7 bases at V and 4 bases at J, with 16 bases between the two ends. The DNA of the CDR3 is TGTGCCAGCATCCTTGGGGGCGCGGGCACTGAAGCTTTCTTT. The encoded protein is CASILGGAGTEAFF.

This chain links TRBV20-1 with TRBJ2-7, with 8 bases fitting TRBD1. From germline, CDR1 is DFQATT and CDR2 SNEGSKA (reference sequence). V lost 6 bases and J lost 6; bases outside the gene matches: 13. The length of the CDR3 is 14 residues. The CDR3 DNA follows: TGCAGTGCCGACAGGGGACAGAGGAAACGCGAGCAGTACTTC. Encoded protein: CSADRGQRKREQYF.

V gene TRBV27 combines with J gene TRBJ2-7; tentatively, D is TRBD1 or TRBD2 (5 bases each). The CDR3 contains 16 residues. The V end lost 2 bases, the J end lost 3 bases, and 17 bases lay between the germline ends. Germline lookup yields CDR1 MNHEY and CDR2 SMNVEV (reference sequence). CDR3 nucleotides: TGTGCCAGCAGTTTAACGTCCCCGGGACGAGGCTACGAGCAGTACTTC. The encoded protein is CASSLTSPGRGYEQYF.

A few counts support this clonotype. The V call is TRBV6-1, the J call TRBJ1-5; TRBD1 aligns across 10 bases. CDR1 is MNHNS, CDR2 SASEGT, per germline. This CDR3 region has 15 residues. J lost 3 bases, V lost 6 bases, and 5 bases had no gene match. In DNA, the CDR3 is TGTGCCAGCAGCGGGACAGGGGTCCCCAATCAGCCCCAGCATTTT. Its translation is CASSGTGVPNQPQHF.

The table lists this clonotype with a few counts. V is TRBV20-1 and J is TRBJ1-2; D not certain. The V and J ends lost 5 bases and 4 bases respectively, with 17 bases between them. CDR3 length: 14 residues. The germline V gene encodes CDR1 DFQATT and CDR2 SNEGSKA (reference sequence). The CDR3 sequence: CSAGEVGITYGYTF. The CDR3, as DNA: TGCAGTGCTGGGGAGGTGGGGATAACCTATGGCTACACCTTC.

V gene TRBV27 combines with J gene TRBJ2-3, with 12 bases aligning to TRBD2. Germline-derived CDR1 and CDR2 are MNHEY and SMNVEV (reference sequence). The CDR3 length is 17 residues. Germline trimming cut 5 bases from V and 1 base from J; bases unmatched to any gene: 7. This chain's CDR3 is CASSPWTSGERTDTQYF. The CDR3 coding sequence is TGTGCCAGCAGTCCTTGGACTAGCGGGGAGCGCACAGATACGCAGTATTTT.